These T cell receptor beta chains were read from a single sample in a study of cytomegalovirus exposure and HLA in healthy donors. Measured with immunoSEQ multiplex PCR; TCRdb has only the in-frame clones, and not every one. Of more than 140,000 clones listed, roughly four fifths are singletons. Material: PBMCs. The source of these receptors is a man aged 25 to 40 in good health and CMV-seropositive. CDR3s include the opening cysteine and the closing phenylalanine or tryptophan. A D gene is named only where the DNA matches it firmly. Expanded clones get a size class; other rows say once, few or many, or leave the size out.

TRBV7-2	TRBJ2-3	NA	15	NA	CASSFLSLGTDTQYF	TGTGCCAGCAGCTTTTTGAGCCTGGGCACAGATACGCAGTATTTT
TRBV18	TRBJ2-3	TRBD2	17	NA	CASSPAGLAGATDTQYF	TGTGCCAGCTCACCCGCAGGACTAGCGGGGGCCACAGATACGCAGTATTTT
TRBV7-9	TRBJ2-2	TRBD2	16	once	CASSKGLAVFTGELFF	TGTGCCAGCAGCAAAGGGCTAGCGGTCTTCACCGGGGAGCTGTTTTTT
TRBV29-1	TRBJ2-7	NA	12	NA	CSVRGSSYEQYF	TGCAGCGTAAGGGGCAGTTCCTACGAGCAGTACTTC
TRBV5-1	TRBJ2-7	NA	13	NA	CASSMDIPREQYF	TGCGCCAGCAGCATGGACATCCCTAGGGAGCAGTACTTC
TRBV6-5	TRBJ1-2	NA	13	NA	CASSYGAGMSYTF	TGTGCCAGCAGTTATGGGGCGGGGATGAGCTACACCTTC
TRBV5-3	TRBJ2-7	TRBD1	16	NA	CARSLMTGKISYEQYF	TGTGCCAGAAGCTTGATGACAGGGAAAATTTCCTACGAGCAGTACTTC
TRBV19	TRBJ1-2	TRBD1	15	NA	CASSAPGQANYGYTF	TGTGCCAGTAGTGCGCCGGGACAGGCTAACTATGGCTACACCTTC
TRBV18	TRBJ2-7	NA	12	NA	CASSPTGYEQYF	TGTGCCAGCTCACCCACCGGTTACGAGCAGTACTTC
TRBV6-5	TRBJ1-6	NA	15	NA	CASRLRTALNSPLHF	TGTGCCAGCAGACTTAGGACAGCCCTTAATTCACCCCTCCACTTT
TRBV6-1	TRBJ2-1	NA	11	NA	CASTGEGEQFF	TGTGCCAGCACAGGAGAGGGTGAGCAGTTCTTC
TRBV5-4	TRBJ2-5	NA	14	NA	CASSLLSRKETQYF	TGTGCCAGCAGCTTGTTGTCCAGAAAAGAGACCCAGTACTTC
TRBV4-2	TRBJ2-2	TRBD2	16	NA	CASSQAGLGGAGELFF	TGTGCCAGCAGCCAAGCGGGACTAGGGGGGGCCGGGGAGCTGTTTTTT
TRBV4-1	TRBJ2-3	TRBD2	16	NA	CASSQVPGGLPDTQYF	TGCGCCAGCAGCCAAGTTCCGGGGGGGTTGCCAGATACGCAGTATTTT